What follows describes a single TCR beta chain. No antigen is known for it. This sample is part of a study of blood T cell dynamics during melanoma immunotherapy. The repertoire was sequenced with immunoSEQ multiplex PCR; TCRdb's copy has only in-frame clones and lacks some. Of roughly 13,000 clones in the sample, about 91% were seen once. Regarding the study as a whole: The study could not tell melanoma-specific clones from general immune activation. The most clonal sorted CD8+ subset, immune-effector cells, was closest to cell-free DNA CDR3 sequences.

CDR3 length equals 15 residues. From germline, CDR1 is MNHEY and CDR2 SMNVEV (reference sequence). Trimming pared 3 bases from V and 8 bases from J, leaving 17 bases between. The time point: pre-treatment baseline. Sampling occurred pretreatment (T0) and at week 3 (W3), after cycle one of checkpoint blockade. Sequences were derived from effector memory CD8+ T cells from blood, sampled from a patient treated with checkpoint blockade. The clonotype originates from a human donor with melanoma. This chain connects TRBV27 to TRBJ2-1; D ambiguous. CDR3 bases: TGTGCCAGCAGTTTTAGTCCGGCCCCAGAATATGAGCAGTTCTTC. It codes for CASSFSPAPEYEQFF.